This paragraph covers one T cell receptor beta chain sequence. Germline V lookup: CDR1 MNHEY, CDR2 SMNVEV (reference sequence). Trimming left V 6 bases short and J 2 bases short, with 18 bases between. This CDR3 has 16 residues. The data belong to a study of shared T cell receptors in the human thymus. The repertoire was sequenced with immunoSEQ multiplex PCR; TCRdb's copy has only in-frame clones and lacks some. The sample gives some 700,000 clones, approximately 87% of which show up once; roughly 0.0097% is in the top ten. The data were also submitted as part of a second study, on human thymus T cells. That report adds: Among the donors, all were healthy Finnish infants having corrective surgery for congenital heart defects. Resections removed during corrective heart surgery provided the thymus tissue used. Across thymic and blood repertoires, the usage of V and J genes appeared to be biased. Related studies noted strongly shared thymic repertoires across unrelated people.

The V and J genes are TRBV27 and TRBJ2-3; D is possibly TRBD1 (6 bases). The receptor was derived from a boy in the first two years of life with a congenital heart defect. The sample comprised thymocytes. The CDR3 sequence: CASSTLDSPSTDTQYF. The CDR3 DNA sequence: TGTGCCAGCAGCACCCTGGACAGCCCTTCCACAGATACGCAGTATTTT.